This TCR beta chain was profiled in a study of shared clonotypes between healthy human individuals. Researchers reported that CD8 memory united CD45RO+ cells with CCR7-negative CD45RA+ TemRA cells. Samples underwent the assay at deep level. For sorted subsets, 150 to 200 ng DNA per replicate equaled about 31,000 T cell genomes. Original handling: Filtering differed, since immunoSEQ gave only junction sequences and no quality scores. TCRdb's copy holds only in-frame clones and misses some; the assay was immunoSEQ multiplex PCR. D and trimming come from the DNA, and the V and J calls and clone size come from that table. The table lists about 380,000 clones, around 96% of them singletons. This clonotype was sampled from a man aged 25-45 years in good health. The sequenced sample was memory CD8+ T cells sorted from blood. Subset defined: CD45RO+ cells pooled with CCR7-negative TemRA cells.

The CDR3 DNA sequence: TGTGCCAGCAGTGTATATCCGGGACGGATAGGATACGAGCAGTACTTC. Amino acids: CASSVYPGRIGYEQYF. The V call is TRBV28, the J call TRBJ2-7, with D perhaps TRBD1 or TRBD2 (5 bases each). The V and J ends lost 5 bases and 4 bases respectively, with 21 bases between them. The CDR3 has 16 amino acids. Germline CDR1 and CDR2: MDHEN and SYDVKM.